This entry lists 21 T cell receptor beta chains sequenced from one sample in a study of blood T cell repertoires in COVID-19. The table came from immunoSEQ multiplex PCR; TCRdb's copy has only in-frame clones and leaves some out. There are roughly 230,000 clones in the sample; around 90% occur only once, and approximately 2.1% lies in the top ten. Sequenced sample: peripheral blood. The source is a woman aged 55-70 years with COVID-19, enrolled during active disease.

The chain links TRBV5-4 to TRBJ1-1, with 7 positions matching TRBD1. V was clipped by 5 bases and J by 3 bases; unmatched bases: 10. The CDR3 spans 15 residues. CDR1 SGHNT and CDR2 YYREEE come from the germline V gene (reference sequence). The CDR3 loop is CASSIQGREDTEAFF. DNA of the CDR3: TGTGCCAGCAGTATACAGGGGCGAGAGGACACTGAAGCTTTCTTT.

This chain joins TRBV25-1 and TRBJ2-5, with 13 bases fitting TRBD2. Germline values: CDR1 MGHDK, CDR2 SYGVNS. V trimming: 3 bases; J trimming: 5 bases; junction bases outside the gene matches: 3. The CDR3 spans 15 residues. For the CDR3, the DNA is TGTGCCAGCAGTGACCCGGGACTAGCGGGGGAGACCCAGTACTTC. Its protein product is CASSDPGLAGETQYF.

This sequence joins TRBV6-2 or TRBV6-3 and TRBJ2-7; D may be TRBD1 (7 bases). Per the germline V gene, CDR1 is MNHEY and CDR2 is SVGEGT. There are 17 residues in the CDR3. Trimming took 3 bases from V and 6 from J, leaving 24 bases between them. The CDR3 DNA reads TGTGCCAGCAGTTATTTCGCGGGACAGCGGGTAACTATCGAGCAGTACTTC. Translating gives CASSYFAGQRVTIEQYF.

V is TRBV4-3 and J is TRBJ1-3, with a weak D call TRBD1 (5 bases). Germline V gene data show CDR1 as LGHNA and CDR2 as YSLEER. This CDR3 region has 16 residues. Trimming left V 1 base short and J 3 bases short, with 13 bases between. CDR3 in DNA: TGCGCCAGCAGCCAAGCCCGTCGGGGGTTTGGAAACACCATATATTTT. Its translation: CASSQARRGFGNTIYF.

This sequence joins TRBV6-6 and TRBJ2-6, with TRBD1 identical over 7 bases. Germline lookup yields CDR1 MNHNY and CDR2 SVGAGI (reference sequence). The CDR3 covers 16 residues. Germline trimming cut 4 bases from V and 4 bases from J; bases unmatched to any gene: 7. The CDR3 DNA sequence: TGTGCCAGCAGTTCGCACAGGGGCTCCGGGGCCAACGTCCTGACTTTC. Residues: CASSSHRGSGANVLTF.

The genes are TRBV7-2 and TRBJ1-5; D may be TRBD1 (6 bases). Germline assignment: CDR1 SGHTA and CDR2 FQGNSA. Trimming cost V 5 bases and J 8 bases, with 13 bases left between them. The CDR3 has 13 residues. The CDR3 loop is CASSRDRKEPQHF. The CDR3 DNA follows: TGTGCCAGCAGCCGAGACAGGAAGGAGCCCCAGCATTTT.

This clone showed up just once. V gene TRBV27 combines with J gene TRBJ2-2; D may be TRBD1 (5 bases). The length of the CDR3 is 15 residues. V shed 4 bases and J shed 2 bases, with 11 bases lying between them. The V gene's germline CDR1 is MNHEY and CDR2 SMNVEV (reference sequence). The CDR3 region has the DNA TGTGCCAGCAGTTCGTTTACAGGAAACACCGGGGAGCTGTTTTTT. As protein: CASSSFTGNTGELFF.

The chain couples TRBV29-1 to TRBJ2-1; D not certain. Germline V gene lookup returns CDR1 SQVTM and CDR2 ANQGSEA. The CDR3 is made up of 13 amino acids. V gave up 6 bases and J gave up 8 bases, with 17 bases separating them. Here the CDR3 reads CSVPWPTQDEQFF. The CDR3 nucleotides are TGCAGCGTCCCCTGGCCTACCCAGGATGAGCAGTTCTTC.

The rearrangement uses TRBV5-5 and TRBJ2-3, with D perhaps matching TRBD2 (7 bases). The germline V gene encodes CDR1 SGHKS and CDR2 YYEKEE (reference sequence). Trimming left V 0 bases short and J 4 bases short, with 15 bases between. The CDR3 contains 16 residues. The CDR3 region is CASSLALQGGADTQYF. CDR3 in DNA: TGTGCCAGCAGCTTGGCCTTACAGGGAGGGGCAGATACGCAGTATTTT.

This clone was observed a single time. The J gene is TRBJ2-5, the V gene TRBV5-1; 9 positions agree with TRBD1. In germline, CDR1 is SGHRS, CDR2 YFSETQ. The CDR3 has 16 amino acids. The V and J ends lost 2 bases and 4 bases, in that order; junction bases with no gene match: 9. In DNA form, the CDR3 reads TGCGCCAGCAGCTTAGGGGACAGGGTCCCTCCAGAGACCCAGTACTTC. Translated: CASSLGDRVPPETQYF.

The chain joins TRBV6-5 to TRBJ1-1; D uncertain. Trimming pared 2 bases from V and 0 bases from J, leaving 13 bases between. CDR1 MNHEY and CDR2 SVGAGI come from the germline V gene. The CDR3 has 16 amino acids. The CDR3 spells CASSYAMSDLNTEAFF. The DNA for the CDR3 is TGTGCCAGCAGTTACGCGATGAGTGACTTGAACACTGAAGCTTTCTTT.

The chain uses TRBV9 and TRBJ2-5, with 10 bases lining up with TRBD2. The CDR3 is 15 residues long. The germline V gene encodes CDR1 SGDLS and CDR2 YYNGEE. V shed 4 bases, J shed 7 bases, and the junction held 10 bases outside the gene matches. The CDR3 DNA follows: TGTGCCAGCAGCCCTGGCTTAGCGGGGGGCGGGACCCAGTACTTC. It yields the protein CASSPGLAGGGTQYF.

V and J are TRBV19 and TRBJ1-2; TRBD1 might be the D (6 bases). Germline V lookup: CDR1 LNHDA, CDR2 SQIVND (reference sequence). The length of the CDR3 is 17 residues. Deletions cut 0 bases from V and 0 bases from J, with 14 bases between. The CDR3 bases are TGTGCCAGTAGTATAGATGGCAGGGGAACCTCTAACTATGGCTACACCTTC. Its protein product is CASSIDGRGTSNYGYTF.

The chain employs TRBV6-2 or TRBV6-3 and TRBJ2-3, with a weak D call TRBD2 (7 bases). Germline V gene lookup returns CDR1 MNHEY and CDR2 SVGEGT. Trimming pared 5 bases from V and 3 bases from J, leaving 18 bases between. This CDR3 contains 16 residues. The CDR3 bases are TGTGCCAGCAGTCGGGGGGCTCGGGGGCCGACAGATACGCAGTATTTT. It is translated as CASSRGARGPTDTQYF.

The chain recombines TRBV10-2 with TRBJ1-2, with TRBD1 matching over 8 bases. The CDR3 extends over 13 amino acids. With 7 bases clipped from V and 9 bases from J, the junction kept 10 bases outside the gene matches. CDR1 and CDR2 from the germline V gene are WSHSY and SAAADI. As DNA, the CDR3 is TGCGCCAGCACCGACAGGGGAAACTGGCGCTACACCTTC. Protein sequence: CASTDRGNWRYTF.

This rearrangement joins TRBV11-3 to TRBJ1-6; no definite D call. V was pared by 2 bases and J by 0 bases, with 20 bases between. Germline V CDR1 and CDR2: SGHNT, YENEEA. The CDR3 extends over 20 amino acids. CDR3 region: CASSLPRSFLRSSYNSPLHF. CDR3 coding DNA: TGTGCCAGCAGCTTACCCAGATCCTTCCTCCGGAGCTCCTATAATTCACCCCTCCACTTT.

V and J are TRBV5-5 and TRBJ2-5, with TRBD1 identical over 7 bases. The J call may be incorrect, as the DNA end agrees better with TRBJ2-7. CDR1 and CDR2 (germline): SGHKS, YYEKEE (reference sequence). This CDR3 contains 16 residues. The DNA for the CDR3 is TGTGCCAGCAGCTCCTGGATAAGGGGGCCAACCTACGAGCAGTACTTC. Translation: CASSSWIRGPTYEQYF.

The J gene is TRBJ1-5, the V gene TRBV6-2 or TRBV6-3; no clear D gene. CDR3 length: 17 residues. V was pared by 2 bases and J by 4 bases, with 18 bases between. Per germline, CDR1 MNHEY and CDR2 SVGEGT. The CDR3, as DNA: TGTGCCAGCAGTTACGAGGTGATCGGGGTAAATAATCAGCCCCAGCATTTT. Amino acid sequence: CASSYEVIGVNNQPQHF.

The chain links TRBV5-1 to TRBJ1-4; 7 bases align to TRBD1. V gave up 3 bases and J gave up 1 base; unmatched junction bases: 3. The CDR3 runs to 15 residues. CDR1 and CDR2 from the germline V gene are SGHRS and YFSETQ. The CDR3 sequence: CASSSQGGTNEKLFF. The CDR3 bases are TGCGCCAGCAGCTCGCAGGGGGGAACTAATGAAAAACTGTTTTTT.

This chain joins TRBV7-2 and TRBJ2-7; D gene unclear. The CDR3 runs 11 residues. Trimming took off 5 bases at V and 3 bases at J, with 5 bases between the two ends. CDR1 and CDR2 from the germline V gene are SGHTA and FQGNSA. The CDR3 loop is CASSVLYEQYF. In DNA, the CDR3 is TGTGCCAGCAGCGTTCTCTACGAGCAGTACTTC.

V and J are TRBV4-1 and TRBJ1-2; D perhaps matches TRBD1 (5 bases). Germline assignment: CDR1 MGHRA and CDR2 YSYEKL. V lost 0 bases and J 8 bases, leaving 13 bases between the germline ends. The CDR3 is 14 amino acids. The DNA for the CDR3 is TGCGCCAGCAGCCAAGAGGCGGGGCGGGGAGGCTACACCTTC. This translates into CASSQEAGRGGYTF.